The next 11 T cell receptor delta chains were all read from a single sample in a study of DNA immune sequencing with unique molecular identifiers. A 32-plex genomic DNA assay used primers for all 8 TRDV and 4 TRDJ genes. A 12-nucleotide UMI was added during three to four barcoding PCR cycles before adapter PCR. TCRdb reanalyzed the multiplex PCR reads using CATT. There are some 5,000 delta-chain clones in the sample; roughly 12% occur only once, and around half lies in the top ten. The sample comprised gamma-delta T cells enriched from blood buffy coat, or unenriched PBMCs (not recorded which). The receptors stem from a human donor in good health.

Of note for this clone: A far larger clone lies a single base away; this is likely a read error. The sample holds other DNA sequences that translate to the same CDR3. This chain joins TRDV2 and TRDJ1; 7 bases map to TRDD3. Germline CDR1 GEAIGNYY, CDR2 EKD. This CDR3 comprises 14 residues. The CDR3 nucleotides read TGTGCCTGTGACAAAGTGGGGGACACTGATAAACTCATCTTT. This translates into CACDKVGDTDKLIF.

This clone was seen more than once but under ten times. This chain connects TRDV1 to TRDJ1, with D hard to call. The J gene was missing in TCRdb and was found by matching the end of the DNA to germline. Per the germline V gene, CDR1 is TSWWSYY and CDR2 is QGS. This CDR3 region has 22 residues. Trimming removed 0 bases at V and 0 bases at J, with 29 bases between. The DNA for the CDR3 is TGTGCTCTTGGGGAACTTTCTACCCATATTCGACCGCGTGGATGGGACACCGATAAACTCATCTTT. The encoded protein is CALGELSTHIRPRGWDTDKLIF.

The rearrangement links TRDV1 to TRDJ1; 7 nucleotides match TRDD3. The J gene was not available in TCRdb and was assigned here by matching the DNA to germline segments. Trimming removed 4 bases from V and 0 bases from J; junction bases left unmatched: 17. Germline loops: CDR1 TSWWSYY, CDR2 QGS. The CDR3 extends over 19 amino acids. CDR3 in amino acids: CALGGLPGDWGSYTDKLIF. The CDR3 DNA reads TGTGCTCTTGGGGGACTACCGGGGGACTGGGGATCCTACACCGATAAACTCATCTTT.

The gene calls are TRDV1 and TRDJ1; 11 nucleotides agree with TRDD3. TCRdb supplies no J gene; here it was assigned by aligning the nucleotide sequence to germline. Germline-derived CDR1 and CDR2 are TSWWSYY and QGS. J was trimmed by 5 bases and V by 1 base; bases with no gene match: 33. The CDR3 has 25 residues. DNA for the CDR3: TGTGCTCTTGGGGAACGGGCCTTCCTACTCCCATCCGTACTGGGGGATAGGGGATCGGTAGATAAACTCATCTTT. Translation gives CALGERAFLLPSVLGDRGSVDKLIF.

This clone was observed many times. V is TRDV2 and J is TRDJ2; D remains unclear. This CDR3 spans 11 amino acids. Trimming pared 0 bases from V and 7 bases from J, leaving 2 bases between. Germline CDR1 is GEAIGNYY and CDR2 is EKD. The CDR3 DNA reads as TGTGCCTGTGACACCGGAGCACAACTCTTCTTT. It yields the protein CACDTGAQLFF.

This clone was observed a few times. TCRdb lists the protein of a much larger clone for this DNA, which differs at residue 5, so this is likely a read error; the protein given here is translated from the DNA itself. The gene calls are TRDV2 and TRDJ1; 9 bases map to TRDD3. V gave up 4 bases and J gave up 0 bases; unmatched junction bases: 20. Germline V CDR1 and CDR2: GEAIGNYY, EKD. The CDR3 loop spans 20 amino acids. CDR3 DNA sequence: TGTGCCTGTGATAGCCTTGGTACGGGGGGATACCGTACTTACACCGATAAACTCATCTTT. Translating it yields CACDSLGTGGYRTYTDKLIF.

The V call is TRDV1, the J call TRDJ4; 10 bases line up with TRDD3. No J gene was available from TCRdb, and it was assigned here by a germline match of the DNA. The CDR3 is made up of 18 amino acids. V lost 3 bases and J lost 0; bases outside the gene matches: 13. CDR1 TSWWSYY and CDR2 QGS come from the germline V gene. The CDR3 reads CALGEFEFGGYRARPLIF. The CDR3 coding sequence is TGTGCTCTTGGGGAGTTCGAATTTGGGGGATACCGGGCCAGACCCCTGATCTTT.

To note about this clone: Just one base apart from a much larger clone, this may be a read error. J is TRDJ1 and V is TRDV1, with 11 bases that match TRDD3. The J gene, left out of TCRdb, was set here by checking the DNA against germline. Germline CDR1 and CDR2: TSWWSYY and QGS. The CDR3 runs to 26 residues. V lost 3 bases to trimming and J lost 1 base; unmatched junction nucleotides: 34. The CDR3 nucleotides read TGTGCTCTTGGGGACCAACGGTGTCCGCATTTTCTTCACCAATATGGGGGATACGGTTGCACCGATAAACTCATCTTT. Amino acids: CALGDQRCPHFLHQYGGYGCTDKLIF.

As to this clone: This DNA translates differently at residue 3 from the TCRdb protein, which is that of a much larger clone; a read error is likely, and the protein shown is the DNA's own translation. The chain couples TRDV2 to TRDJ1; TRDD3 aligns across 7 bases. Germline values: CDR1 GEAIGNYY, CDR2 EKD. CDR3 length: 15 residues. The CDR3 region is CARDLLGTDTDKLIF. The CDR3 DNA sequence: TGTGCCCGTGACCTACTGGGGACAGACACCGATAAACTCATCTTT.

The sample holds many counts of this clone. The chain has TRDV2 and TRDJ1; 7 bases fit TRDD3. The J segment lost 0 bases and the V segment lost 4 bases, leaving 7 bases of the junction unmatched. Germline lookup yields CDR1 GEAIGNYY and CDR2 EKD. The CDR3 loop spans 15 amino acids. In DNA form, the CDR3 reads TGTGCCTGTGATATGGGGGACAAGTACACCGATAAACTCATCTTT. Its protein product is CACDMGDKYTDKLIF.

Worth noting for this clone: This sequence is one base from a far larger clone and is likely a read error. The same CDR3 also results from other DNA sequences found in this sample. The V gene is TRDV2, the J gene TRDJ2; 12 nucleotides agree with TRDD3. Germline values: CDR1 GEAIGNYY, CDR2 EKD. The CDR3 has 18 residues. After removal of 0 bases from V and 3 bases from J, the junction contained 7 bases not matched to a gene. CDR3 residues: CACDTLLGDTSLTAQLFF. CDR3 DNA: TGTGCCTGTGACACCCTACTGGGGGATACTTCACTGACAGCACAACTCTTCTTT.